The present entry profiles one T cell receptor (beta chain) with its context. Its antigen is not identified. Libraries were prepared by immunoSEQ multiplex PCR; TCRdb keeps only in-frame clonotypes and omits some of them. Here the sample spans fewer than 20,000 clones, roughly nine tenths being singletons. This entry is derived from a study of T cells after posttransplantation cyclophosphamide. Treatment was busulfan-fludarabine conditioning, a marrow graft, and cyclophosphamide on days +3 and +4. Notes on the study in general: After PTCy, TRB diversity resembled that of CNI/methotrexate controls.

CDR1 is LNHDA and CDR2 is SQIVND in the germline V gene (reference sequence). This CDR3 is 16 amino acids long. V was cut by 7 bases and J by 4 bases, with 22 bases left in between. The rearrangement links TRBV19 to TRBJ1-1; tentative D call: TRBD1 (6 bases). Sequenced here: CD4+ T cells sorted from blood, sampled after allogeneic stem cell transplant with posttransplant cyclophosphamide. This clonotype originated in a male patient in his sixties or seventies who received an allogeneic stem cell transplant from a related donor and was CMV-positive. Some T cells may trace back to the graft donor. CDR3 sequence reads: CASTSGGRFGATEAFF. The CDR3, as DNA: TGTGCCAGTACAAGCGGGGGGCGTTTTGGTGCCACTGAAGCTTTCTTT.